The rows below give T cell receptor beta chains drawn from one sample of a study of monozygotic twins with inflammatory bowel disease. TCRdb reprocessed the 5' RACE reads, with one entry per CDR3 protein and no DNA. Its table records approximately 400,000 distinct CDR3 sequences. Sequenced material: blood. These receptors were taken from a human donor with ulcerative colitis or Crohn's disease, or a healthy co-twin of an affected twin (not recorded which). The CDR3 runs from the conserved cysteine through the conserved F or W.

TRBV20-1	TRBJ2-5	CSASPGTKETQYF
TRBV28	TRBJ1-6	CASSLQPARNSPLHF
TRBV4-3	TRBJ2-2	CASSQDGLSGSPNTGELFF
TRBV20-1	TRBJ1-1	CSASQNTEAFF
TRBV20-1	TRBJ1-2	CSAREGQTLWGYTF
TRBV10-2	TRBJ2-7	CASSDRLAGPTTQRASYEQYF
TRBV11-2	TRBJ2-7	CASSKKGQGPWEQYF
TRBV10-3	TRBJ2-3	CAITRTGASTDTQYF
TRBV5-1	TRBJ2-7	CASSLEGISYEQYF
TRBV20-1	TRBJ2-4	CSARQTSGSLWSIQYF
TRBV7-2	TRBJ2-1	CASSLVIDNEQFF
TRBV5-1	TRBJ2-1	CASSLSGGSSYNEQFF
TRBV19	TRBJ2-2	CATHRENTGELFF
TRBV12-3/TRBV12-4	TRBJ1-1	CASTPGGNTEAFF
TRBV27	TRBJ2-3	CASSPLIIAGTGTDTQYF
TRBV10-3	TRBJ1-4	CATTAGGGEKLFF
TRBV13	TRBJ2-5	CASSLGSRKETQYF
TRBV15	TRBJ2-1	CATSRQRFYNEQFF
TRBV7-6	TRBJ1-1	CASSAGQPNGDTEAFF
TRBV28	TRBJ1-2	CASSRTVYGYTF
TRBV20-1	TRBJ2-7	CSARVPGTGRNEQYF
TRBV20-1	TRBJ1-2	CSATLGVLGYGYTF
TRBV29-1	TRBJ2-2	CSVVVQGDTGELFF
TRBV5-1	TRBJ1-2	CASSLERPNYGYTF
TRBV5-1	TRBJ2-3	CASSWAGEADTQYF
TRBV14	TRBJ1-2	CASSPGTIYGYTF
TRBV27	TRBJ2-7	CASSLSGTIQGRQYF
TRBV7-9	TRBJ1-6	CASSIDRGSSYNSPLHF
TRBV6-5	TRBJ2-4	CASSYSGLAGGPGIQYF
TRBV5-1	TRBJ1-2	CASSLGTGLYGYTF
TRBV7-9	TRBJ1-5	CASEPGQGNNQPQHF
TRBV7-3	TRBJ2-2	CASSFYMNTGELFF
TRBV6-5	TRBJ2-7	CASRDPGSYEQYF
TRBV9	TRBJ1-3	CASSVDGNTIYF
TRBV6-1	TRBJ2-3	CASSPSRGAGTDTQYF